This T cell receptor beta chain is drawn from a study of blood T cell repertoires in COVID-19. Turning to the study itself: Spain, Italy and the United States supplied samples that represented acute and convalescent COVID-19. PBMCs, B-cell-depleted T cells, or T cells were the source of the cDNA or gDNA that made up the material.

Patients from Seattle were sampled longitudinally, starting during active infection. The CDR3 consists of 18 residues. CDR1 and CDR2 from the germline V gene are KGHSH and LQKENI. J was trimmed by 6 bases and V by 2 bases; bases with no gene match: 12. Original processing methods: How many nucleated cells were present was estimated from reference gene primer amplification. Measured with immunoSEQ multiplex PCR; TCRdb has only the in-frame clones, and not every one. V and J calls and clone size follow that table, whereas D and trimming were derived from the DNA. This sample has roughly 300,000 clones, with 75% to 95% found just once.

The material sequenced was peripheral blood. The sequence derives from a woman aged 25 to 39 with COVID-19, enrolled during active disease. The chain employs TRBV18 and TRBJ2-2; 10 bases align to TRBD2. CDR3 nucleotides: TGTGCCAGCTCACCAGACCCTCAAATCCTAGCGGGAGCCGGGGAGCTGTTTTTT. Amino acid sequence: CASSPDPQILAGAGELFF.